These 13 T cell receptor beta chains were sequenced from one sample in a study of blood T cell repertoires in COVID-19. Data came from immunoSEQ multiplex PCR; TCRdb stores just in-frame clones and leaves some out. Of more than 110,000 clones in the sample, 85% to 90% were seen once. Sample: peripheral blood. The receptors derive from a man in his fifties with active or convalescent COVID-19.

V and J are TRBV18 and TRBJ1-1; possibly TRBD1 for D (5 bases). The CDR3 spans 13 residues. Germline values: CDR1 KGHSH, CDR2 LQKENI. Trimming removed 1 base at V and 8 bases at J, with 11 bases between. The CDR3 nucleotides read TGTGCCAGCTCACCACAGATAGGGGCCGAAGCTTTCTTT. It is translated as CASSPQIGAEAFF.

This clone has a single count. The CDR3 nucleotides are TGTGCCAGCAAAACTAGCCGCGGGGGGTACGAGCAGTACTTC. Translation gives CASKTSRGGYEQYF. This sequence joins TRBV2 and TRBJ2-7, with 8 positions matching TRBD2. J lost 4 bases, V lost 7 bases, and 9 bases had no gene match. This CDR3 has 14 residues. Per germline, CDR1 SNHLY and CDR2 FYNNEI. Full variable domain (missing parts from reference TRBV2 and TRBJ2-7): EPEVTQTPSHQVTQMGQEVILRCVPISNHLYFYWYRQILGQKVEFLVSFYNNEISEKSEIFDDQFSVERPDGSNFTLKIRSTKLEDSAMYFCASKTSRGGYEQYFGPGTRLTVT.

This clone showed up just once. This chain connects TRBV24-1 to TRBJ1-5, with TRBD1 matching 9 bases. Per the germline V gene, CDR1 is KGHDR and CDR2 is SFDVKD. This CDR3 is 17 amino acids long. Trimming removed 3 bases from V and 1 base from J; junction bases left unmatched: 6. CDR3 in amino acids: CATSDTRTGVSNQPQHF. The CDR3 DNA sequence: TGTGCCACCAGTGATACCCGGACAGGGGTAAGCAATCAGCCCCAGCATTTT.

The genes are TRBV18 and TRBJ1-1; no definite D call. The CDR3 is 14 residues long. The V gene lost 0 bases and the J gene lost 4 bases, with 9 bases spanning the gap. Per the germline V gene, CDR1 is KGHSH and CDR2 is LQKENI. The CDR3: CASSPPTRGTEAFF. CDR3 coding DNA: TGTGCCAGCTCACCACCTACCCGGGGCACTGAAGCTTTCTTT. Supplemented by reference TRBV18 and TRBJ1-1, the full variable domain reads NAGVMQNPRHLVRRRGQEARLRCSPMKGHSHVYWYRQLPEEGLKFMVYLQKENIIDESGMPKERFSAEFPKEGPSILRIQQVVRGDSAAYFCASSPPTRGTEAFFGQGTRLTVV.

The genes are TRBV6-5 and TRBJ1-1, with D possibly being TRBD1 (5 bases). Trimming removed 7 bases at V and 3 bases at J, with 15 bases between. CDR3 length: 14 residues. Germline CDR1 and CDR2: MNHEY and SVGAGI. CDR3 in amino acids: CASIKPGHDTEAFF. CDR3 DNA: TGTGCCAGCATCAAACCAGGACACGACACTGAAGCTTTCTTT.

This clone was counted a few times. The rearrangement uses TRBV6-5 and TRBJ1-1; TRBD1 is a possible D gene (6 bases). The germline V gene encodes CDR1 MNHEY and CDR2 SVGAGI. Deletions cut 6 bases from V and 1 base from J, with 15 bases between. The CDR3 consists of 15 residues. The DNA for the CDR3 is TGTGCCAGCAGCAAACAGGGTTTCGCGAACACTGAAGCTTTCTTT. Protein: CASSKQGFANTEAFF.

The chain combines TRBV2 with TRBJ1-3; possibly TRBD1 for D (6 bases). The CDR3 length is 15 residues. Germline V gene lookup returns CDR1 SNHLY and CDR2 FYNNEI. Deletions cut 5 bases from V and 0 bases from J, with 11 bases between. This chain's CDR3 is CASSQDRSSGNTIYF. DNA for the CDR3: TGTGCCAGCAGTCAAGACAGGAGCTCTGGAAACACCATATATTTT.

J is TRBJ2-5 and V is TRBV10-1; maybe TRBD1 (6 bases). Germline assignment: CDR1 WNHNN and CDR2 SYGVQD (reference sequence). The CDR3 has 17 residues. Between the trimmed V and J ends, which lost 2 bases and 5 bases, there was a span of 21 bases. The CDR3 is CASSEGPASGDSETQYF. The DNA for the CDR3 is TGCGCCAGCAGTGAGGGTCCCGCGTCAGGGGATAGCGAGACCCAGTACTTC.

V gene TRBV19 combines with J gene TRBJ2-1; 13 nucleotides align to TRBD2. The CDR3 runs 17 residues. Germline loops: CDR1 LNHDA, CDR2 SQIVND (reference sequence). The J segment lost 0 bases and the V segment lost 5 bases, leaving 4 bases of the junction unmatched. Written as DNA, the CDR3 is TGTGCCAGTAGTCTCCGGACTAGCGGGAGCTCCTACAATGAGCAGTTCTTC. It codes for CASSLRTSGSSYNEQFF.

The chain has TRBV9 and TRBJ2-2, with TRBD2 matching over 11 bases. V trimming: 4 bases; J trimming: 5 bases; junction bases outside the gene matches: 7. The CDR3 has 16 amino acids. CDR1 and CDR2 (germline): SGDLS, YYNGEE. The CDR3 is CASSLTSGRGTGELFF. In DNA, the CDR3 is TGTGCCAGCAGCCTTACTAGCGGGAGAGGGACCGGGGAGCTGTTTTTT.

The chain carries TRBV18 and TRBJ1-6, with TRBD1 identical over 7 bases. Germline lookup yields CDR1 KGHSH and CDR2 LQKENI. The CDR3 is 15 residues long. The J segment lost 7 bases and the V segment lost 4 bases, leaving 7 bases of the junction unmatched. The CDR3 DNA sequence: TGTGCCAGCTCACTACCAGGGGGGGGCAATTCACCCCTCCACTTT. It specifies CASSLPGGGNSPLHF.

The chain carries TRBV23-1 and TRBJ2-1, with 10 bases that match TRBD2. TRBV23-1 qualifies as an ORF whose function is uncertain. With 3 bases clipped from V and 7 bases from J, the junction kept 9 bases outside the gene matches. The CDR3 spans 16 residues. The CDR3 region has the DNA TGCGCCAGCAGTCACCCTAGCGGGAGACCGGGGAATGAGCAGTTCTTC. This translates into CASSHPSGRPGNEQFF.

This chain links TRBV7-9 with TRBJ2-5, with a tentative D call TRBD2 (7 bases). Trimming cost V 1 base and J 5 bases, with 17 bases left between them. CDR3 length: 16 amino acids. From germline, CDR1 is SEHNR and CDR2 FQNEAQ (reference sequence). CDR3 region: CASSLGSGGPSETQYF. The CDR3 region has the DNA TGTGCCAGCAGCTTAGGGTCCGGGGGGCCCTCGGAGACCCAGTACTTC. Looking up the rest from reference TRBV7-9 and TRBJ2-5 gives the full variable domain: DTGVSQNPRHKITKRGQNVTFRCDPISEHNRLYWYRQTLGQGPEFLTYFQNEAQLEKSRLLSDRFSAERPKGSFSTLEIQRTEQGDSAMYLCASSLGSGGPSETQYFGPGTRLLVL.